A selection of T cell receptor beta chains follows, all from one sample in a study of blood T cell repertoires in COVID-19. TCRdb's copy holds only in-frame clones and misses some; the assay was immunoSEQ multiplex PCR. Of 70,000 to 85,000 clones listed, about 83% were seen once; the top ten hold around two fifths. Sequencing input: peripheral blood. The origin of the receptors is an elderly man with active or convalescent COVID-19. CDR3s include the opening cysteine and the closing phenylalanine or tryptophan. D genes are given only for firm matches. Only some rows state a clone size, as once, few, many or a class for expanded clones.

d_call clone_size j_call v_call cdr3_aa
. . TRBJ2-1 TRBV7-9 CASSRPWGRTDDEQFF
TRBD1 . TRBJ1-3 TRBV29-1 CSVKTGGRNTIYF
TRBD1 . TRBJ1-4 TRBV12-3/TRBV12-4 CASSGQGRKLFF
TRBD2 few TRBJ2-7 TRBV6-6 CASSSGLAGDYEQYF
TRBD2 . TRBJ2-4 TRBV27 CASSPGGRVVQYF
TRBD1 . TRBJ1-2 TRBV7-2 CASSIDRVTYGYTF
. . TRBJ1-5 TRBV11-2 CASSLNRLLRPQHF
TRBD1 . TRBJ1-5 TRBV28 CASRTQGRYSNQPQHF
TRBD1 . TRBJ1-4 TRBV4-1 CASSLYGTGRGEKLFF
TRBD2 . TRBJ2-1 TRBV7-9 CASSSAGGSYNEQFF
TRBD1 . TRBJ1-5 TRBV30 CAWSKGQESYSNQPQHF
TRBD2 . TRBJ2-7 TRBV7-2 CASSLTSGDSYEQYF
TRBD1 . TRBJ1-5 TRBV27 CASSKWAVQGEDQPQHF
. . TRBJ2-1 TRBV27 CASSYTGGGEQFF
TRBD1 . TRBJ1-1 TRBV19 CASSIGQQGVGAFF
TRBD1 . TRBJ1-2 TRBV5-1 CASSGTGQGYTF
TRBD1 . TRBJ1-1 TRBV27 CASRRGIQGVPNTEAFF
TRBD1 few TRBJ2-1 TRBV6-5 CASSYTGGEQFF
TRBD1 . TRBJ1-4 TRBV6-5 CASSYLPGQGGEKLFF
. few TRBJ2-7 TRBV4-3 CASSQDVEGYEQYF
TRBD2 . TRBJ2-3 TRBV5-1 CASSPRSGSSEDTQYF
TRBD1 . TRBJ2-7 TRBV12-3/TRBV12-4 CASSTTGGYEQYF
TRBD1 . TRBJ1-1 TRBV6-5 CASSYSYRGTEAFF
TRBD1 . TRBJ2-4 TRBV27 CASGTGRRNIQYF
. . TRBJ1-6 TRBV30 CAWSVQGFQGYNSPLHF
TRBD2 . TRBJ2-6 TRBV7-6 CASSSLGGAGANVLTF